These T cell receptor beta chains were read from a single sample in a study of T cell clonotyping in hematopoietic cell transplantation. TCRdb's table, derived via immunoSEQ multiplex PCR, lists solely in-frame clones and lacks some. The sample lists 25,000 to 35,000 clones; around 70% were seen once. Specimen: peripheral blood mononuclear cells, collected before stem cell transplant. These receptors were collected from a man aged 45-65 years with myelodysplastic syndrome. Some clones in this sample may be carry-over from other donors' samples. CDR3s include the opening cysteine and the closing phenylalanine or tryptophan. Each record gives: J gene, clone size, V gene, D gene, CDR3 DNA, CDR3 protein. A D gene is named only where the DNA matches it firmly. Size tells how often a clone was seen (once, few, many) or the class of an expanded clone, and some rows leave it out.

J: TRBJ2-2; size: few; V: TRBV6-5; D: -; DNA: TGTGCCAGCAGTTATCCCTCCCCAGGGCCCGGGGAGCTGTTTTTT; CDR3: CASSYPSPGPGELFF
J: TRBJ1-5; size: once; V: TRBV30; D: -; DNA: TGTGCCTGGAGTGTACAGGGCAATCAGCCCCAGCATTTT; CDR3: CAWSVQGNQPQHF
J: TRBJ1-2; size: once; V: TRBV5-1; D: -; DNA: TGCGCCAGCAGCTTGGCGGGGGAGTTAGGCTACACCTTC; CDR3: CASSLAGELGYTF
J: TRBJ2-3; size: -; V: TRBV19; D: TRBD2; DNA: TGTGCCAGTACTACCTCCGGACTAGCGGGTTCAGATACGCAGTATTTT; CDR3: CASTTSGLAGSDTQYF
J: TRBJ2-3; size: few; V: TRBV30; D: -; DNA: TGTGCCTGGAGTAGCCTAGATACGCAGTATTTT; CDR3: CAWSSLDTQYF
J: TRBJ1-5; size: -; V: TRBV28; D: TRBD1; DNA: TGTGCCAGCAGACCTGGACAGGGGGCGTGGCAGCCCCAGCATTTT; CDR3: CASRPGQGAWQPQHF
J: TRBJ1-5; size: few; V: TRBV20-1; D: -; DNA: TGCAGTGCTCCGGGTCAGCCCCAGCATTTT; CDR3: CSAPGQPQHF
J: TRBJ1-5; size: -; V: TRBV30; D: -; DNA: TGTGCCTGGAGTGGGGGAACGGGTAGCAATCAGCCCCAGCATTTT; CDR3: CAWSGGTGSNQPQHF
J: TRBJ2-1; size: -; V: TRBV5-1; D: -; DNA: TGCGCCAGCAGCTTAATCGGTGGGGAGCAGTTCTTC; CDR3: CASSLIGGEQFF
J: TRBJ1-2; size: -; V: TRBV27; D: -; DNA: TGTGCCAGCAGTTTATCGTTGGGGGACACGGGCCGCGGGGGCTACACCTTC; CDR3: CASSLSLGDTGRGGYTF
J: TRBJ2-7; size: -; V: TRBV6-5; D: -; DNA: TGTGCCAGCAGGCCTGGAGGACAGAAAAGCTACGAGCAGTACTTC; CDR3: CASRPGGQKSYEQYF
J: TRBJ2-7; size: -; V: TRBV7-2; D: -; DNA: TGTGCCAGCAGGGCTCAGGAGGGACAGCAGTACTTC; CDR3: CASRAQEGQQYF
J: TRBJ2-5; size: -; V: TRBV5-6; D: TRBD1; DNA: TGTGCCAGCAGCTTACCGGGACAGAGTAAAGAGACCCAGTACTTC; CDR3: CASSLPGQSKETQYF
J: TRBJ1-4; size: -; V: TRBV30; D: TRBD1; DNA: TGTGCCTGGAACAGGGGGCTGCGGGAAAAACTGTTTTTT; CDR3: CAWNRGLREKLFF
J: TRBJ1-2; size: -; V: TRBV30; D: -; DNA: TGTGCCTGGAGTGTATCAGGGGTCTATGGCTACACCTTC; CDR3: CAWSVSGVYGYTF
J: TRBJ2-6; size: -; V: TRBV30; D: -; DNA: TGTGCCTGGAGTGTACCGCGAGCTTCTGGGGCCAACGTCCTGACTTTC; CDR3: CAWSVPRASGANVLTF
J: TRBJ1-6; size: -; V: TRBV6-1; D: TRBD1; DNA: TGTGCCAGCAGTGAATCGGGACAGCATTCACCCCTCCACTTT; CDR3: CASSESGQHSPLHF
J: TRBJ2-1; size: -; V: TRBV4-2; D: -; DNA: TGTGCCAGCAGCCAAGGCTCCACAAATGAGCAGTTCTTC; CDR3: CASSQGSTNEQFF
J: TRBJ1-1; size: -; V: TRBV30; D: -; DNA: TGTGCCTGGAGTTCTATGGAGATCACCTTT; CDR3: CAWSSMEITF
J: TRBJ1-5; size: -; V: TRBV19; D: -; DNA: TGTGCCAGTAGTATGGTGTTTTCGTCGACTTATAGCAATCAGCCCCAGCATTTT; CDR3: CASSMVFSSTYSNQPQHF